This TCR beta chain was recovered during a study of a mutant IDH1 vaccine in newly diagnosed glioma. Whole-study context: Earlier treatment was radiotherapy, temozolomide, or both, with most getting both. Study observations and caveats: Vaccine-induced immune responses were detected in over 90% of patients.

On this clone itself: Its matching antigen is unknown.

Some clones are missing from TCRdb's copy, which holds only in-frame ones; the method was immunoSEQ multiplex PCR. The top ten clones hold approximately 2% of a sample with approximately 81,000 clones, roughly 85% of them seen once. Time point noted: week 23, last vaccination. All doses held 300 ug of mutant IDH1 20-mer peptide, with topical imiquimod. In germline, CDR1 is SGHVS, CDR2 FQNEAQ. V trimming: 3 bases; J trimming: 6 bases; junction bases outside the gene matches: 7. The CDR3 runs 15 residues. The TCR comes from a young man with glioma. Some clones in this sample may be carry-over from other donors' samples. This sequence joins TRBV7-8 and TRBJ1-1; 10 bases line up with TRBD1. Sequences were derived from PBMCs, sampled from a glioma patient whose treatment included an IDH1 peptide vaccine. The chain's CDR3 is CASSFRTGGGSEAFF. The CDR3 DNA reads as TGTGCCAGCAGCTTTCGGACAGGGGGAGGCTCTGAAGCTTTCTTT.